These T cell receptor beta chains were read from a single sample in a study of blood T cell repertoires in COVID-19. Here immunoSEQ multiplex PCR was the method, and the copy in TCRdb shows in-frame clones only, minus some. The sample lists around 200,000 clones; approximately 88% were seen once. The sample consisted of PBMCs or T cells enriched from blood (not recorded which). The receptors were sampled from a man in his late teens or twenties with acute COVID-19. The CDR3 runs from the conserved cysteine through the conserved F or W. Each record gives: CDR3 protein, V gene, J gene.

CASSSGTSGIADEQFF	TRBV7-8	TRBJ2-1
CATSVPDSVAGELFF	TRBV24-1	TRBJ2-2
CASGDRGDGYTF	TRBV19	TRBJ1-2
CATSDTGQEYNEQFF	TRBV24-1	TRBJ2-1
CASSPSGDTGELFF	TRBV13	TRBJ2-2
CASSSSSGDVPSYEQYF	TRBV18	TRBJ2-7
CASSQDMAGYQPQHF	TRBV3-1/TRBV3-2	TRBJ1-5
CASREDSLNQPQHF	TRBV28	TRBJ1-5
CASSIGTAPGANVLTF	TRBV19	TRBJ2-6
CASSLAAIGMAKNIQYF	TRBV4-1	TRBJ2-4
CATPWTGGSTEAFF	TRBV24-1	TRBJ1-1
CASSLARVLNTEAFF	TRBV7-8	TRBJ1-1
CAWSVWTSGYNEQFF	TRBV30	TRBJ2-1
CASSLEQGAYGYTF	TRBV5-4	TRBJ1-2
CAWSEGQGNQPQHF	TRBV30	TRBJ1-5
CSILRGNTDTQYF	TRBV29-1	TRBJ2-3
CASIRTGNTEAFF	TRBV19	TRBJ1-1
CASSQDRGRGEKLFF	TRBV3-1/TRBV3-2	TRBJ1-4
CASSSGTANSPLHF	TRBV27	TRBJ1-6
CASSSSSPRSYNEQFF	TRBV27	TRBJ2-1